The 18 T cell receptor beta chains listed next were all sequenced from one sample in a study of blood T cells in healthy people across ages. Primed by a sample-barcoded 5' primer and a J-beta primer mix, a second PCR proceeded for 7 to 11 cycles. Each CDR3 protein gets one entry after TCRdb re-called the 5' RACE reads with MiXCR. The sample lists 550,000 to 700,000 distinct CDR3 sequences, approximately 30% occurring once. The specimen sequenced was blood. All receptors derive from a woman aged 70-85 years in good health.

This clonotype has more than one count but fewer than ten. V is TRBV4-3 and J is TRBJ2-1; D unclear. The CDR3 loop spans 16 amino acids. The V end was cut by 2 bases, the J end by 0 bases, with 11 bases between. CDR1 and CDR2 from the germline V gene are LGHNA and YSLEER. CDR3 in amino acids: CASSQTAGTSYNEQFF. CDR3 bases: TGCGCCAGCAGCCAAACCGCAGGTACCTCCTACAATGAGCAGTTCTTC.

This chain links TRBV6-5 with TRBJ1-2, with D uncertain. CDR3 length: 14 residues. Germline V gives CDR1 MNHEY, CDR2 SVGAGI. V gave up 8 bases and J gave up 9 bases, with 22 bases separating them. The CDR3 protein is CASRPDIGNFRYTF. CDR3 nucleotides: TGTGCCAGCCGCCCTGACATTGGCAATTTTCGCTACACCTTC.

Here the CDR3 DNA reads TGTGCCAGCAAAACGCCGGGACAGGTCAATGAGCAGTTCTTC. Translated: CASKTPGQVNEQFF. V is TRBV6-2 or TRBV6-3 and J is TRBJ2-1, with 8 bases matching TRBD1. The V gene's germline CDR1 is MNHEY and CDR2 SVGEGT. With V trimmed by 7 bases and J by 6 bases, 8 bases remained unmatched. This CDR3 region has 14 residues.

The chain employs TRBV28 and TRBJ2-5; 9 bases match TRBD1. From germline, CDR1 is MDHEN and CDR2 SYDVKM. J was trimmed by 1 base and V by 3 bases; bases with no gene match: 6. The CDR3 is 16 residues long. The CDR3 region is CASSFGTGIVQETQYF. DNA for the CDR3: TGTGCCAGCAGTTTCGGGACAGGGATTGTCCAAGAGACCCAGTACTTC.

This clonotype has more than one count but fewer than ten. At one end, the junction sequence differs from germline, possibly due to a read error. The gene calls are TRBV2 and TRBJ2-3, with a possible D match to TRBD2 (5 bases). The CDR3 consists of 14 residues. CDR1 and CDR2 (germline): SNHLY, FYNNEI. Here the CDR3 reads CASCERPLSDTQYF. For the CDR3, the DNA is TGTGCCAGCTGTGAGCGGCCATTATCGGATACGCAGTATTTT.

A few counts support this clonotype. Since the CDR3 does not end with the conserved phenylalanine or tryptophan, this likely comes from a read error. J is TRBJ2-5 and V is TRBV12-3 or TRBV12-4; TRBD1 or TRBD2 may be the D gene (6 bases each). Trimming left V 3 bases short and J 4 bases short, with 15 bases between. CDR3 length: 15 residues. The CDR3 protein is CASSFPGAGGETQYL. For the CDR3, the DNA is TGTGCCAGCAGTTTTCCGGGGGCCGGGGGAGAGACCCAGTACCTC.

This clonotype was seen many times. V gene TRBV7-2 combines with J gene TRBJ2-7, with 13 bases that match TRBD2. V shed 4 bases and J 5 bases; nucleotides not matched to a gene: 11. CDR1 SGHTA and CDR2 FQGNSA come from the germline V gene. This CDR3 contains 17 residues. In nucleotides, the CDR3 is TGTGCCAGCAGCTATTTTGGGACTAGCGGGGCATACCACGAGCAGTACTTC. Amino acids: CASSYFGTSGAYHEQYF.

V and J are TRBV4-3 and TRBJ1-1, with D possibly TRBD1 on 6 matching bases. The germline V gene has CDR1 LGHNA and CDR2 YSLEER. Deletions cut 6 bases from V and 5 bases from J, with 16 bases between. The length of the CDR3 is 14 residues. The CDR3 region is CASRTPGAGTEAFF. CDR3 in DNA: TGCGCCAGCAGGACTCCGGGGGCCGGGACTGAAGCTTTCTTT.

This clonotype was observed a handful of times. The chain recombines TRBV6-2 or TRBV6-3 with TRBJ2-5, with D unresolved. The DNA end is a closer match to TRBJ2-1, so the J assignment may be wrong. CDR1 and CDR2 from the germline V gene are MNHEY and SVGEGT. This CDR3 region has 13 residues. The CDR3, as DNA: TGTGCCAGCAGTTCCCTGGCCGCAACTGAGCAGTTCTTC. Translated, it gives CASSSLAATEQFF.

V and J are TRBV5-1 and TRBJ1-1; D gene ambiguous. CDR1 is SGHRS, CDR2 YFSETQ, per germline. The CDR3 is 16 amino acids. Between the trimmed V and J ends, which lost 0 bases and 2 bases, there was a span of 14 bases. CDR3 nucleotides: TGCGCCAGCAGCTTGGACCCCTTGGGGTCCAACACTGAAGCTTTCTTT. Protein sequence: CASSLDPLGSNTEAFF. Variable domain in full (rest from reference TRBV5-1 and TRBJ1-1): KAGVTQTPRYLIKTRGQQVTLSCSPISGHRSVSWYQQTPGQGLQFLFEYFSETQRNKGNFPGRFSGRQFSNSRSEMNVSTLELGDSALYLCASSLDPLGSNTEAFFGQGTRLTVV.

This chain uses TRBV20-1 with TRBJ1-2, with TRBD1 identical over 10 bases. Germline CDR1 reads DFQATT; CDR2 reads SNEGSKA (reference sequence). This CDR3 has 14 residues. J lost 4 bases, V lost 3 bases, and 5 bases had no gene match. The CDR3 protein is CSASSRTGGYGYTF. In DNA, the CDR3 is TGCAGTGCTAGTAGCCGGACAGGGGGCTATGGCTACACCTTC.

This sequence joins TRBV9 and TRBJ1-4; unclear D gene. The length of the CDR3 is 18 residues. With 0 bases removed from V and 4 bases from J, the gap between germline ends came to 19 bases. The germline gives CDR1 SGDLS, CDR2 YYNGEE. The CDR3 region is CASSVEDLSIGYNEKLFF. As DNA, the CDR3 is TGTGCCAGCAGCGTAGAGGACCTTTCCATCGGGTATAATGAAAAACTGTTTTTT.

This clonotype was counted between two and nine times. The CDR3 sequence is CASSKGYSPYEQYF. As DNA, the CDR3 is TGTGCCAGCAGCAAAGGGTACAGCCCCTACGAGCAGTACTTC. The V gene is TRBV21-1, the J gene TRBJ2-5; the table's D call of TRBD1 was not tested on the DNA. The DNA matches TRBJ2-7 better at its end, which makes the J call doubtful. TRBV21-1 is an annotated pseudogene. The CDR3 runs 14 residues.

The rearrangement uses TRBV20-1 and TRBJ2-3, with TRBD2 as a possible D gene (6 bases). CDR3 size: 15 residues. The germline V gene has CDR1 DFQATT and CDR2 SNEGSKA (reference sequence). Deletions cut 5 bases from V and 0 bases from J, with 15 bases between. CDR3 sequence: CSAHEVGTSTDTQYF. In DNA, the CDR3 is TGCAGTGCTCATGAGGTGGGGACTAGCACAGATACGCAGTATTTT.

The gene calls are TRBV20-1 and TRBJ2-5; the match to TRBD1 covers 8 bases. This CDR3 region has 13 residues. The germline V gene has CDR1 DFQATT and CDR2 SNEGSKA (reference sequence). Unmatched junction bases numbered 15, after V lost 4 bases and J lost 14 bases. CDR3 DNA sequence: TGCAGTGCTACCACGCCGAGGACAGGGACTTTATACTTC. The encoded protein is CSATTPRTGTLYF.

This clonotype has a handful of counts. CDR3 nucleotide sequence: TGCGCCAGCAGCGCTAGCGGGGGCTCCTACAATGAGCAGTTCTTC. Residues: CASSASGGSYNEQFF. The chain has TRBV5-1 and TRBJ2-1, with 10 nucleotides matching TRBD2. The J segment lost 0 bases and the V segment lost 4 bases, leaving 1 base of the junction unmatched. Germline V CDR1 and CDR2: SGHRS, YFSETQ. The CDR3 sequence is 15 residues long.

The genes are TRBV11-2 and TRBJ2-2; D remains ambiguous. The CDR3 runs 16 residues. Trimming shortened V by 0 bases and J by 5 bases, and 13 bases separated the two germline ends. CDR1 and CDR2 (germline): SGHAT, FQNNGV. This CDR3 reads CASSLDPAFRTGELFF. The CDR3 DNA reads as TGTGCCAGCAGCTTAGATCCCGCGTTCCGGACCGGGGAGCTGTTTTTT.

The V and J genes are TRBV4-1 and TRBJ1-6, with D tentatively TRBD1 (5 bases). The length of the CDR3 is 15 residues. V was trimmed by 4 bases and J by 4 bases, leaving 11 bases between them. From germline, CDR1 is MGHRA and CDR2 YSYEKL. CDR3 sequence reads: CASSPTVLYNSPLHF. Here the CDR3 DNA reads TGCGCCAGCAGCCCGACAGTTTTATATAATTCACCCCTCCACTTT.